A selection of T cell receptor beta chains follows, all from one sample in a study of cytomegalovirus exposure and HLA in healthy donors. Method: immunoSEQ multiplex PCR; TCRdb's copy keeps in-frame clones and lacks some. This repertoire shows 50,000 to 65,000 clones, under 90% found once; its top ten account for approximately 2.8%. The source material was PBMCs. Receptor source: a woman aged 18-29 years in good health and CMV-seronegative. Each CDR3 is given with its conserved first and last residue. The D gene is left open where the match is weak. Clone size appears in some rows only: once, few, many, or a class for an expanded clone.

TRBV2	-	TRBD1	TRBJ1-5	CASSEDRLNQPQHF	TGTGCCAGCAGTGAGGACAGGCTCAATCAGCCCCAGCATTTT
TRBV27	once	-	TRBJ2-3	CASSHRPHFTDTQYF	TGTGCCAGCAGCCACAGGCCTCATTTCACAGATACGCAGTATTTT
TRBV5-6	-	-	TRBJ2-7	CAGGKTGSYEQYF	TGTGCCGGGGGAAAAACAGGGTCCTACGAGCAGTACTTC
TRBV9	-	-	TRBJ2-3	CASSTEGARTDTQYF	TGTGCCAGCAGCACGGAGGGGGCTCGCACAGATACGCAGTATTTT
TRBV11-2	-	-	TRBJ1-5	CASSSGLHNQPQHF	TGTGCCAGCAGCTCGGGACTCCATAATCAGCCCCAGCATTTT
TRBV5-5	-	-	TRBJ1-5	CASSLASGGGQPQHF	TGTGCCAGCAGCTTGGCCTCTGGGGGCGGTCAGCCCCAGCATTTT
TRBV27	-	-	TRBJ1-3	CASSPGRGLSGNTIYF	TGTGCCAGCAGTCCCGGGCGGGGTCTTTCTGGAAACACCATATATTTT
TRBV19	-	TRBD1	TRBJ2-5	CASSPGQGADETQYF	TGTGCCAGTAGTCCGGGACAGGGGGCAGATGAGACCCAGTACTTC
TRBV20-1	-	TRBD1	TRBJ1-2	CSADRGRGYTF	TGCAGTGCTGACAGGGGGCGCGGCTACACCTTC
TRBV9	-	TRBD1	TRBJ1-5	CASSSTGFSNQPQHF	TGTGCCAGCAGTTCGACAGGGTTTAGCAATCAGCCCCAGCATTTT
TRBV11-2	-	TRBD2	TRBJ2-7	CASSPNWASGPYEQYF	TGTGCCAGCAGCCCTAATTGGGCTAGCGGGCCCTACGAGCAGTACTTC
TRBV6-5	-	TRBD1	TRBJ2-5	CASSRVSTGTEYF	TGTGCCAGCAGCAGGGTGTCGACAGGGACGGAGTACTTC
TRBV5-6	-	TRBD1	TRBJ1-2	CASSWGTGGYGYTF	TGTGCCAGCAGCTGGGGGACAGGGGGGTATGGCTACACCTTC
TRBV4-1	-	TRBD1	TRBJ2-5	CASSLMDRGQETQYF	TGCGCCAGCAGCCTTATGGACAGGGGGCAAGAGACCCAGTACTTC
TRBV5-6	-	TRBD2	TRBJ2-3	CASSLSGLADRGADTQYF	TGTGCCAGCAGCCTATCGGGCCTAGCGGACCGTGGCGCAGATACGCAGTATTTT
TRBV6-6	-	-	TRBJ2-7	CASRQGSEQYF	TGTGCCAGCAGACAGGGTTCCGAGCAGTACTTC
TRBV7-3	-	-	TRBJ2-1	CASSSLVRWSEQFF	TGTGCCAGCAGCTCCCTTGTAAGGTGGAGTGAGCAGTTCTTC
TRBV4-2	few	-	TRBJ2-6	CASSQDSSSGANVLTF	TGTGCCAGCAGCCAAGATTCGAGCTCTGGGGCCAACGTCCTGACTTTC
TRBV4-1	-	TRBD1	TRBJ1-6	CASSQEGTGGNSPLHF	TGCGCCAGCAGCCAAGAGGGAACAGGGGGAAATTCACCCCTCCACTTT
TRBV4-2	-	TRBD2	TRBJ2-2	CASSQEEGGTGELFF	TGTGCCAGCAGCCAAGAGGAGGGAGGGACCGGGGAGCTGTTTTTT
TRBV30	-	TRBD1	TRBJ2-5	CALEQGAGETQYF	TGTGCCTTGGAACAGGGGGCGGGGGAGACCCAGTACTTC
TRBV7-3	-	-	TRBJ2-2	CASSLSRPMNTGELFF	TGTGCCAGCAGCTTAAGCAGGCCTATGAACACCGGGGAGCTGTTTTTT
TRBV27	once	-	TRBJ2-1	CASSLQQVGEQFF	TGTGCCAGCAGTTTACAACAGGTCGGTGAGCAGTTCTTC
TRBV11-3	-	-	TRBJ2-1	CASSLQGGTYNEQFF	TGTGCCAGCAGTTTACAGGGAGGTACCTACAATGAGCAGTTCTTC
TRBV7-9	-	-	TRBJ2-6	CASSLALAAGANGLTF	TGTGCCAGCAGCTTAGCTCTGGCCGCTGGGGCCAACGGCCTGACTTTC
TRBV9	few	-	TRBJ2-2	CASSAPSRSTGELFF	TGTGCCAGCAGCGCCCCTAGCCGGTCCACCGGGGAGCTGTTTTTT
TRBV28	-	-	TRBJ2-7	CASSLRQGNYEQYF	TGTGCCAGCAGTTTACGGCAGGGAAACTACGAGCAGTACTTC
TRBV4-1	-	TRBD1	TRBJ2-7	CASSQVGRGEQYF	TGCGCCAGCAGCCAAGTAGGCAGGGGGGAGCAGTACTTC
TRBV10-3	-	TRBD2	TRBJ2-7	CAITRTSGARRDEQYF	TGTGCCATCACGAGGACTAGCGGGGCTAGAAGGGACGAGCAGTACTTC
TRBV6-4	few	TRBD1	TRBJ2-5	CASSDKAGTGFQTQYF	TGTGCCAGCAGTGACAAGGCCGGGACAGGGTTCCAGACCCAGTACTTC
TRBV6-1	-	TRBD1	TRBJ1-5	CASRLTGGPNQPQHF	TGTGCCAGCAGATTAACAGGGGGCCCAAATCAGCCCCAGCATTTT
TRBV19	-	-	TRBJ1-2	CASSRPGTPTNYGYTF	TGTGCCAGTAGTCGGCCTGGGACACCTACTAACTATGGCTACACCTTC
TRBV27	-	TRBD1	TRBJ1-2	CASSEGQGGDYGYTF	TGTGCCAGCAGTGAGGGACAGGGAGGAGACTATGGCTACACCTTC
TRBV7-2	-	-	TRBJ1-2	CASSLGAGGGGGYTF	TGTGCCAGCAGCTTAGGGGCGGGCGGGGGTGGGGGCTACACCTTC
TRBV28	few	TRBD1	TRBJ2-7	CASSLHKTGGKPYEQYF	TGTGCCAGCAGTTTACACAAAACAGGGGGAAAACCCTACGAGCAGTACTTC
TRBV4-2	once	TRBD2	TRBJ2-5	CASSLQTSGNRETQYF	TGTGCCAGCAGCTTACAGACTAGCGGAAATAGGGAGACCCAGTACTTC
TRBV28	-	-	TRBJ2-3	CASAENTQYF	TGTGCCAGCGCCGAGAATACGCAGTATTTT
TRBV9	-	-	TRBJ2-2	CASSSTNGFATGELFF	TGTGCCAGCAGCTCCACTAACGGGTTTGCCACCGGGGAGCTGTTTTTT
TRBV10-1	-	-	TRBJ2-2	CASGPRTGELFF	TGCGCCAGTGGGCCACGCACCGGGGAGCTGTTTTTT
TRBV27	-	-	TRBJ1-2	CASSDRNYGYTF	TGTGCCAGCAGTGACAGAAACTATGGCTACACCTTC
TRBV2	-	TRBD2	TRBJ2-1	CASSEREYEQFF	TGTGCCAGCAGTGAGCGGGAGTATGAGCAGTTCTTC
TRBV18	-	TRBD1	TRBJ1-1	CASSPEKSFETGGMRYEAFF	TGTGCCAGCTCACCAGAGAAGTCCTTTGAGACAGGGGGCATGCGTTATGAAGCTTTCTTT
TRBV4-2	-	-	TRBJ2-3	CASSPRGSNTDTQYF	TGTGCCAGCAGCCCCAGGGGCAGCAACACAGATACGCAGTATTTT
TRBV28	-	-	TRBJ2-1	CASSLYAARVNEQFF	TGTGCCAGCAGTTTATATGCCGCCAGGGTTAATGAGCAGTTCTTC
TRBV6-4	once	TRBD2	TRBJ2-3	CASSPLAGTADTQYF	TGTGCCAGCAGTCCTCTAGCGGGAACCGCAGATACGCAGTATTTT
TRBV30	-	TRBD1	TRBJ2-5	CAWSLMGQPRETQYF	TGTGCCTGGAGTTTAATGGGACAGCCCAGGGAGACCCAGTACTTC
TRBV10-3	-	TRBD1	TRBJ1-1	CAINRIPGQGANTEAFF	TGTGCCATCAACAGAATCCCGGGACAGGGGGCGAACACTGAAGCTTTCTTT
TRBV29-1	once	-	TRBJ2-3	CSPRRGLGDTQYF	TGCAGCCCGAGGAGGGGCTTGGGGGATACGCAGTATTTT
TRBV27	-	TRBD2	TRBJ2-3	CASSLGLADLLSTDTQYF	TGTGCCAGCAGTCTCGGACTAGCGGACCTCCTTAGCACAGATACGCAGTATTTT
TRBV27	-	TRBD1	TRBJ2-3	CASSSDRGYTQYF	TGTGCCAGCAGTTCGGACAGGGGATATACGCAGTATTTT
TRBV7-2	-	TRBD2	TRBJ2-1	CASSMTSGRSSYNEQFF	TGTGCCAGCAGTATGACTAGCGGGAGGTCCTCCTACAATGAGCAGTTCTTC
TRBV30	-	-	TRBJ2-7	CAWSLRGRLKNEQYF	TGTGCCTGGAGTCTTCGAGGGCGCCTTAAAAACGAGCAGTACTTC
TRBV30	-	TRBD1	TRBJ1-6	CAWTFRQGSYNSPLHF	TGTGCCTGGACCTTTCGACAGGGGTCCTATAATTCACCCCTCCACTTT
TRBV5-4	-	TRBD2	TRBJ2-4	CASTQGLANIQYF	TGTGCCAGCACCCAGGGACTAGCGAACATTCAGTACTTC
TRBV4-2	-	-	TRBJ2-6	CASSQVAGVPSGANVLTF	TGTGCCAGCAGCCAAGTGGCCGGAGTCCCCTCTGGGGCCAACGTCCTGACTTTC
TRBV25-1	-	TRBD2	TRBJ2-1	CASSEHSGRGGEGEQFF	TGTGCCAGCAGTGAACATAGCGGGAGGGGAGGGGAAGGTGAGCAGTTCTTC
TRBV30	-	TRBD1	TRBJ2-1	CAWDRGSYNEQFF	TGTGCCTGGGACAGGGGGTCCTACAATGAGCAGTTCTTC
TRBV28	-	TRBD1	TRBJ2-7	CASNDPRTGNGYEQYF	TGTGCCAGCAATGACCCACGGACAGGGAATGGTTACGAGCAGTACTTC
TRBV5-4	-	TRBD1	TRBJ2-1	CASSLAKGTGEDEQFF	TGTGCCAGCAGCTTGGCCAAAGGGACAGGGGAGGATGAGCAGTTCTTC
TRBV7-2	-	-	TRBJ2-1	CASSFRGDTYNEQFF	TGTGCCAGCAGCTTTCGGGGGGACACCTACAATGAGCAGTTCTTC